The 8 T cell receptor beta chains below all came from one sample that was sequenced in a study of shared clonotypes between healthy human individuals. Repertoires were generated with immunoSEQ multiplex PCR, while TCRdb's copy carries only in-frame clones and drops some. The top ten clones hold approximately 0.44% of a sample with over 1.5 million clones, 95% to 99% of them seen once. Input material: naive CD4+ T cells sorted from blood. Subset reported: CD45RA+ positively selected. These receptors all stem from a man aged 25-45 years in good health.

The J gene is TRBJ2-1, the V gene TRBV7-9; no clear D. Trimming took off 8 bases at V and 1 base at J, with 6 bases between the two ends. The CDR3 totals 12 residues. Germline CDR1 is SEHNR and CDR2 is FQNEAQ (reference sequence). The chain's CDR3 is CASGVSYNEQFF. CDR3 in DNA: TGTGCCAGCGGGGTATCCTACAATGAGCAGTTCTTC.

The chain employs TRBV5-4 and TRBJ1-5, with D unresolved. V was clipped by 4 bases and J by 3 bases, with 8 bases between them. Germline-derived CDR1 and CDR2 are SGHNT and YYREEE (reference sequence). The CDR3 loop spans 13 amino acids. The CDR3 coding sequence is TGTGCCAGCAGCATCACACCCAATCAGCCCCAGCATTTT. Its protein is CASSITPNQPQHF.

The chain employs TRBV5-1 and TRBJ2-7; TRBD2 is a possible D gene (5 bases). This CDR3 comprises 12 residues. Trimming left V 6 bases short and J 3 bases short, with 10 bases between. CDR1 and CDR2 from the germline V gene are SGHRS and YFSETQ. In DNA form, the CDR3 reads TGCGCCAGCATGGACGAGGGCTACGAGCAGTACTTC. This codes for CASMDEGYEQYF.

This clone came up once. The chain recombines TRBV6-1 with TRBJ1-2, with 7 bases aligning to TRBD1. Germline trimming cut 2 bases from V and 8 bases from J; bases unmatched to any gene: 11. This CDR3 has 15 residues. Germline V gene sequence: CDR1 MNHNS, CDR2 SASEGT. The CDR3 DNA reads TGTGCCAGCAGTGAAACTTGGGGGACAGCATGGGGCTACACCTTC. Translation gives CASSETWGTAWGYTF.

The chain uses TRBV2 and TRBJ1-2; 7 bases line up with TRBD1. Per germline, CDR1 SNHLY and CDR2 FYNNEI. The CDR3 extends over 15 amino acids. After removal of 0 bases from V and 0 bases from J, the junction contained 1 base not matched to a gene. DNA for the CDR3: TGTGCCAGCAGTGAAGCCGGGACAGCTAACTATGGCTACACCTTC. This translates into CASSEAGTANYGYTF.

The chain carries TRBV2 and TRBJ2-3; D uncertain. This CDR3 region has 15 residues. The V gene's germline CDR1 is SNHLY and CDR2 FYNNEI. The V end lost 7 bases, the J end lost 0 bases, and 14 bases lay between the germline ends. CDR3 coding DNA: TGTGCCAGCACGGAGTACCCTCTTAGCACAGATACGCAGTATTTT. This gives the protein CASTEYPLSTDTQYF.

The V gene is TRBV28, the J gene TRBJ2-7; no reliable D call. Per the germline V gene, CDR1 is MDHEN and CDR2 is SYDVKM. The CDR3 consists of 13 residues. Trimming shortened V by 3 bases and J by 2 bases, and 8 bases separated the two germline ends. CDR3 amino acids: CASSLWLTYEQYF. CDR3 nucleotides: TGTGCCAGCAGTTTGTGGCTCACCTACGAGCAGTACTTC.

V and J are TRBV2 and TRBJ2-7; the D is unclear. Germline V gene data show CDR1 as SNHLY and CDR2 as FYNNEI. Trimming removed 3 bases at V and 7 bases at J, with 7 bases between. The CDR3 is 11 amino acids. The DNA of the CDR3 is TGTGCCAGCAGTGACCTTTCGGAGCAGTACTTC. Amino acids: CASSDLSEQYF.